This T cell receptor beta chain was identified during a study of OX40 agonist ivuxolimab in advanced cancers. Regarding the study as a whole: Patients who responded partially at 0.1-3.0 mg/kg showed clonal expansion ranking among the lowest. Both CD4+ and CD8+ T cell populations in blood had undergone clonal expansion by week 6 at 0.1 to 3.0 mg/kg.

This CDR3 spans 14 amino acids. Between the trimmed V and J ends, which lost 0 bases and 6 bases, there was a span of 9 bases. Germline CDR1 PRHDT, CDR2 FYEKMQ (reference sequence). Regarding this clone: Its cognate antigen is unknown.

Here immunoSEQ multiplex PCR was the method, and the copy in TCRdb shows in-frame clones only, minus some. The repertoire holds roughly 76,000 clones, about 90% seen once, with 5% to 6.5% in the top ten. The material sequenced was CD4+ or CD8+ T cells sorted from blood, taken in a trial of the OX40 agonist ivuxolimab. This chain links TRBV13 with TRBJ1-5; TRBD1 might be the D (5 bases). The sequence came from an adult with an advanced solid tumor such as melanoma, head and neck, liver or kidney cancer. This CDR3 is CASSLGQGGQPQHF. CDR3 DNA sequence: TGTGCCAGCAGCTTAGGGCAGGGTGGTCAGCCCCAGCATTTT.